Below, one T cell receptor (beta chain) is given with its context. The antigen is unknown. This sample is part of a study of cytomegalovirus exposure and HLA in healthy donors. The CDR3 has 15 amino acids. The germline gives CDR1 MNHEY, CDR2 SMNVEV (reference sequence). The ends lost 5 bases at V and 7 bases at J; junction bases unmatched: 7. Use of 60 Vbeta and 13 Jbeta primers characterized the PCR. Clones were sequenced by immunoSEQ multiplex PCR, and TCRdb holds only the in-frame ones, with some missing. This listing includes fewer than 85,000 clones. Whole-study results and caveats: Most TCR sequences proved rare, with some public TCRs found in many donors. The authors later found most CMV-associated TCR beta chains appeared HLA-restricted. Presence/absence analyses assumed roughly uniform sequencing depth across donors.

The TCR originated in a female donor in good health and CMV-seropositive. Sequences were obtained from PBMCs. The V and J genes are TRBV27 and TRBJ1-4; 10 bases map to TRBD1. CDR3 sequence (DNA): TGTGCCAGCAGTCTGACAGGGGGCGTCGGTGAAAAACTGTTTTTT. The encoded protein is CASSLTGGVGEKLFF.